These T cell receptor beta chains were read from a single sample in a study of T cell responses to AZD1222 COVID-19 vaccine. Some clones are missing from TCRdb's copy, which holds only in-frame ones; the method was immunoSEQ multiplex PCR. The sample includes about 150,000 clones, 90% of them seen just once. The sample here was peripheral blood, taken on day 0 of AZD1222 vaccination. The receptors derive from an adult in good health. CDR3s include the opening cysteine and the closing phenylalanine or tryptophan. Size is stated for part of the rows, as once, few or many counts, or as a class when the clone is expanded.

V: TRBV21-1; size: -; CDR3: CASSKEGLVSIQETQYF
V: TRBV6-5; size: -; CDR3: CASSLTSVNYNEQFF
V: TRBV6-7; size: once; CDR3: CASSTGTSGYNEQFF
V: TRBV2; size: -; CDR3: CASSDSPRGDEQFF
V: TRBV3-1/TRBV3-2; size: -; CDR3: CASSQDPYGTVSYEQYF
V: TRBV27; size: -; CDR3: CASSFIGDYGYTF
V: TRBV6-2/TRBV6-3; size: -; CDR3: CASSSPIPLNTEAFF
V: TRBV24-1; size: -; CDR3: CATMSSQSNTGELFF
V: TRBV14; size: -; CDR3: CASSPLPGTTYGYTF
V: TRBV6-5; size: few; CDR3: CASRTDTQYF
V: TRBV18; size: -; CDR3: CASSPGTANTGELFF
V: TRBV3-1/TRBV3-2; size: -; CDR3: CASSQGGFRDTEAFF
V: TRBV7-2; size: -; CDR3: CASSGDATGYTF
V: TRBV28; size: -; CDR3: CASSPSFGAGVRDTQYF
V: TRBV10-3; size: -; CDR3: CATSPRGGEATEKLFF
V: TRBV4-3; size: -; CDR3: CASSQDPGGFGGRGTEAFF